This entry is about one TCR beta chain. Original handling: The authors estimated nucleated cell counts from reference gene primer amplification. Libraries were prepared by immunoSEQ multiplex PCR; TCRdb keeps only in-frame clonotypes and omits some of them. V, J and clone size are those of that table, while D and trimming were read from the DNA. The sample has roughly 120,000 clones, 85% to 90% seen once; the top ten hold around 1.1%. The entry originates in a study of blood T cell repertoires in COVID-19. At the level of the study: The cDNA or gDNA used as material had been derived from T cells, B-cell-depleted T cells, or PBMCs.

The junction had 6 bases not matched to a gene; V was cut back by 5 bases and J by 4 bases. The CDR3 covers 14 residues. Looked up from germline, CDR1 is SQVTM and CDR2 is ANQGSEA. This sequence originates from a human donor in a cohort sampled during active COVID-19. The sample consisted of peripheral blood. The chain uses TRBV29-1 and TRBJ2-1; 9 bases are shared with TRBD1. CDR3 loop: CSVLGQGAYNEQFF. In nucleotides, the CDR3 is TGCAGCGTTTTGGGACAGGGTGCATACAATGAGCAGTTCTTC.